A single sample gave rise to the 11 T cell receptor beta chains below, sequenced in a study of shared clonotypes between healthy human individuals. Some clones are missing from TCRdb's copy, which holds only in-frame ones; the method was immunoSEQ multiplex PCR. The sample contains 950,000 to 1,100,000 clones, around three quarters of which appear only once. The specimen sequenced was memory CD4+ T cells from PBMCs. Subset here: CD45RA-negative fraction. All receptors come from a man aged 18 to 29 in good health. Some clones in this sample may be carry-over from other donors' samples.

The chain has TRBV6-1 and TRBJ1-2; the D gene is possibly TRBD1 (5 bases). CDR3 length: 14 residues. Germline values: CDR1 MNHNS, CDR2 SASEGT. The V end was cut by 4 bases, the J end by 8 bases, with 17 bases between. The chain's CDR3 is CASSVQGRAGGYTF. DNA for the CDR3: TGTGCCAGCAGTGTTCAGGGCCGGGCAGGGGGCTACACCTTC.

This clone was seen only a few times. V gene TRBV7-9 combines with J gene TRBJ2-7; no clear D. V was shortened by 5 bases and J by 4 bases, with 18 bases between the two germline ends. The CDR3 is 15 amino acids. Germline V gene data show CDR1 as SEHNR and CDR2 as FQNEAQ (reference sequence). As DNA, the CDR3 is TGTGCCAGCAGCCCCAGTGTAGGTAGTTTTTACGAGCAGTACTTC. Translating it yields CASSPSVGSFYEQYF.

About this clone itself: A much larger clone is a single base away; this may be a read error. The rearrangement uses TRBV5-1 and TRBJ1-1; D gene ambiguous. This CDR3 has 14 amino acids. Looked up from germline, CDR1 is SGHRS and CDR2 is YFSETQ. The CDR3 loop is CAGSFALKGTEAFF. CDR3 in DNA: TGCGCCGGCAGCTTTGCTCTAAAGGGCACTGAAGCTTTCTTT.

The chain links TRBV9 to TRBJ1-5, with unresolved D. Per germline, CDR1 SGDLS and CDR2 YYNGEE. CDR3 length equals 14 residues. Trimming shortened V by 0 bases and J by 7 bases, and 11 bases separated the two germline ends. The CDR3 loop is CASSVDSGGQPQHF. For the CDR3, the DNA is TGTGCCAGCAGCGTAGATTCAGGCGGACAGCCCCAGCATTTT. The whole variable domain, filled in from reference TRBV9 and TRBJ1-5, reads DSGVTQTPKHLITATGQRVTLRCSPRSGDLSVYWYQQSLDQGLQFLIQYYNGEERAKGNILERFSAQQFPDLHSELNLSSLELGDSALYFCASSVDSGGQPQHFGDGTRLSIL.

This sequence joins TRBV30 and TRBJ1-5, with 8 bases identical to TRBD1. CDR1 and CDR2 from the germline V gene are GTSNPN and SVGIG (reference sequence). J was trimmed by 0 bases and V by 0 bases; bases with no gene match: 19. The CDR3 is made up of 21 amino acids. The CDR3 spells CAWSVSDRVFQRPNSNQPQHF. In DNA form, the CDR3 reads TGTGCCTGGAGTGTATCGGACAGGGTGTTTCAGCGTCCTAATAGCAATCAGCCCCAGCATTTT. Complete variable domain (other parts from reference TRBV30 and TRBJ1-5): SQTIHQWPATLVQPVGSPLSLECTVEGTSNPNLYWYRQAAGRGLQLLFYSVGIGQISSEVPQNLSASRPQDRQFILSSKKLLLSDSGFYLCAWSVSDRVFQRPNSNQPQHFGDGTRLSIL.

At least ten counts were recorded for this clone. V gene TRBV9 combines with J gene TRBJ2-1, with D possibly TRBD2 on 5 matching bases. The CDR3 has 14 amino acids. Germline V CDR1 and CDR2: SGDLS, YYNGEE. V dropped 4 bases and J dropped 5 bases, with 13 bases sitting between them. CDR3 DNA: TGTGCCAGCAGCCCGACTAATGGGGACAATGAGCAGTTCTTC. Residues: CASSPTNGDNEQFF.

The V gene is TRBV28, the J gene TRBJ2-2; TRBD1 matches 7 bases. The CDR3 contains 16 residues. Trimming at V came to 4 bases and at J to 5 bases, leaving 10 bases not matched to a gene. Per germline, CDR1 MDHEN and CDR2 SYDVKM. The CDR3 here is CASSSRATGYTGELFF. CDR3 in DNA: TGTGCCAGCAGTTCCCGAGCGACAGGGTATACCGGGGAGCTGTTTTTT. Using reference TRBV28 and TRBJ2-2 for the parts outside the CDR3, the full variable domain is DVKVTQSSRYLVKRTGEKVFLECVQDMDHENMFWYRQDPGLGLRLIYFSYDVKMKEKGDIPEGYSVSREKKERFSLILESASTNQTSMYLCASSSRATGYTGELFFGEGSRLTVL.

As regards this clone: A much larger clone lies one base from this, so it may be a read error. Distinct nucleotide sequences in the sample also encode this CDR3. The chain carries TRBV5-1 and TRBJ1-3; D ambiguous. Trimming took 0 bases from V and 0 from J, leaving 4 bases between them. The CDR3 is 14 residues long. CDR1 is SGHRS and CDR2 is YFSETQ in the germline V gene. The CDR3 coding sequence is TGCGCCAGCAGCTTGGGTGTCTCTGGAAACACCATATATTTT. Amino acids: CASSLGVSGNTIYF.

The CDR3 nucleotides are TGTGCCAGCAGCTTCAGGGTCTTCTCCTACAATGAGCAGTTCTTC. This sequence encodes CASSFRVFSYNEQFF. The rearrangement joins TRBV5-4 to TRBJ2-1; a possible D gene is TRBD1 (5 bases). Germline-derived CDR1 and CDR2 are SGHNT and YYREEE (reference sequence). With 2 bases removed from V and 0 bases from J, the gap between germline ends came to 9 bases. This CDR3 is 15 amino acids long.

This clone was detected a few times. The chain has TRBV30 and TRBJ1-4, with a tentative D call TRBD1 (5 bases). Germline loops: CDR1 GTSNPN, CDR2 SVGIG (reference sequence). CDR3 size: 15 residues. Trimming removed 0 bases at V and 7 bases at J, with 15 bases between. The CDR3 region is CAWSVPGARGEKLFF. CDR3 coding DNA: TGTGCCTGGAGTGTACCTGGGGCCCGGGGTGAAAAACTGTTTTTT.

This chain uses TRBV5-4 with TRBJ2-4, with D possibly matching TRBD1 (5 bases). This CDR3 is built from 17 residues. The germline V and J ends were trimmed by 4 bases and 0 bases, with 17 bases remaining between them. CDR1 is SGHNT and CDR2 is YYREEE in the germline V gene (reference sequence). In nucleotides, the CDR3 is TGTGCCAGCAGCCGAGCCTACATCGGACAAGCCAAAAACATTCAGTACTTC. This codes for CASSRAYIGQAKNIQYF.